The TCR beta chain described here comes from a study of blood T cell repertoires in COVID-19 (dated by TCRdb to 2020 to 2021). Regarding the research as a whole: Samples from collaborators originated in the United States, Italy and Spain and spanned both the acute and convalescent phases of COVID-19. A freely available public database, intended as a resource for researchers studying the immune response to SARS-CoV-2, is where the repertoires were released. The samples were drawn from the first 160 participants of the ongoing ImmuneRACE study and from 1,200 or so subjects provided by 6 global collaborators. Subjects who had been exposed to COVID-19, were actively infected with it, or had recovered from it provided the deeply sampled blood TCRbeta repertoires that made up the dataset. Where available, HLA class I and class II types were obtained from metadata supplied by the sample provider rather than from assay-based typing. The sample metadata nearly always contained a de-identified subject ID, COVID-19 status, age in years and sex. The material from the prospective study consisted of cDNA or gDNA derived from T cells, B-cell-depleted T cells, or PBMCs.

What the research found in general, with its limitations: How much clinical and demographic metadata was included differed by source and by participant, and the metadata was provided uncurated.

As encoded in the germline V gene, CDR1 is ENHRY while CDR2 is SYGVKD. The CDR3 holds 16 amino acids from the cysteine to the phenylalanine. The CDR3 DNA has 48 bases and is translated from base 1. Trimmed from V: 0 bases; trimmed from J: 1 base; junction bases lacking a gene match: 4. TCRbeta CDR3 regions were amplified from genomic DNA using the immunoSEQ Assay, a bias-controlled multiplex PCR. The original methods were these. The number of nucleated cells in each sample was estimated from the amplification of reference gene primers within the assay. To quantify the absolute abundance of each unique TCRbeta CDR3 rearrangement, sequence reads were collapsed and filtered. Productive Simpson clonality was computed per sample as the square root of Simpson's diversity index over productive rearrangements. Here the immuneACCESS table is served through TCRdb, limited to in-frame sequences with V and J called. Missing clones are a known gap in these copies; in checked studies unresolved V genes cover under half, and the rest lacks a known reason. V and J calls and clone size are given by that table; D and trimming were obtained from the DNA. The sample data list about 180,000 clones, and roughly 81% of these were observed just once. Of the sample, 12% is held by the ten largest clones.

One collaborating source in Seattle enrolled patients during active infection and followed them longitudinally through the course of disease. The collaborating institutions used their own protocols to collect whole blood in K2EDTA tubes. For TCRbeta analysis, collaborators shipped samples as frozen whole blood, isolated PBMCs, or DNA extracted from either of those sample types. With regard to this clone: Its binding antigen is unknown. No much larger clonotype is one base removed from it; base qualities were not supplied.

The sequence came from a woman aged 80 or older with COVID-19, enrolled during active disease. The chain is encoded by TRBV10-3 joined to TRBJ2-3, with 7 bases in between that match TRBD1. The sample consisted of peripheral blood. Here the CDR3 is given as CAISESGGAGTDTQYF. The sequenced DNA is TGTGCCATCAGTGAGTCAGGGGGCGCCGGCACAGATACGCAGTATTTT.